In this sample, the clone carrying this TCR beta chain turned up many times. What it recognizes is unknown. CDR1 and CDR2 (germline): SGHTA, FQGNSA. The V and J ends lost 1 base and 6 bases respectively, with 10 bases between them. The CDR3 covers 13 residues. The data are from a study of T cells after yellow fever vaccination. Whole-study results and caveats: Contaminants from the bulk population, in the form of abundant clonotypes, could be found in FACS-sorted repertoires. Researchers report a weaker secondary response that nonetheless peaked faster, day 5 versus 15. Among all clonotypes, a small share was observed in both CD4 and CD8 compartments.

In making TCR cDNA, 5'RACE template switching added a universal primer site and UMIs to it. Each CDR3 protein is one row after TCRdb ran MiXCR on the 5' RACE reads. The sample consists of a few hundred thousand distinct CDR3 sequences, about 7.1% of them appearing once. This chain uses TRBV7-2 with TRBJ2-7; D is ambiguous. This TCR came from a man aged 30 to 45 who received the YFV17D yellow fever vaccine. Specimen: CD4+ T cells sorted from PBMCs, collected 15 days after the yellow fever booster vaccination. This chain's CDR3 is CASSLGRSSEQYF. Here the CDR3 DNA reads TGTGCCAGCAGCTTAGGACGGTCGTCCGAGCAGTACTTC.